This T cell receptor (beta chain) was obtained from a study of response to subunit inactivated influenza vaccine. TCRdb recomputed calls from the RT-PCR reads with MiXCR, one row per CDR3 protein. This repertoire shows more than 400,000 distinct CDR3 sequences, under 8.5% found once; its top ten account for under 15%. Study-wide results and limits: Authors suggested each seasonal flu vaccination may recruit only limited numbers of new T cells.

On this clonotype: Its cognate antigen is unknown.

V lost 7 bases, J lost 1 base, and 6 bases stayed unmatched. The CDR3 is 14 amino acids. This chain links TRBV12-3 or TRBV12-4 with TRBJ2-7; TRBD1 matches 8 bases. The starting material was PBMCs from blood, obtained around 25 months after vaccination. This clonotype was obtained from a man aged 50-75 years who received an inactivated influenza vaccine. Here the CDR3 reads CASTKGTGSYEQYF. CDR3 nucleotide sequence: TGTGCCAGCACCAAGGGGACAGGATCCTACGAGCAGTACTTC.